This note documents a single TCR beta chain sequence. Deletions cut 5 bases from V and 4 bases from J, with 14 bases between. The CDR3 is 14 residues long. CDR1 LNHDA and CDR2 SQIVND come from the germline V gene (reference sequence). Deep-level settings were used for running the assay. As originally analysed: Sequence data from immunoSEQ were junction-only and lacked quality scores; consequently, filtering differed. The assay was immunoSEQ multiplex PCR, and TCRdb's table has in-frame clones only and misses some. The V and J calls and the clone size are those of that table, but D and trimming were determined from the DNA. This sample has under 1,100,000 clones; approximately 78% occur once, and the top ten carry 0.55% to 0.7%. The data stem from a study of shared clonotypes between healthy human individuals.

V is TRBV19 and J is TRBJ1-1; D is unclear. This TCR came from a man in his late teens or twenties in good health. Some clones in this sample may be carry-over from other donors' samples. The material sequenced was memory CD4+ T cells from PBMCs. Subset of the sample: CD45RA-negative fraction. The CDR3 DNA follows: TGTGCCAGTAGTCTTACCCTCCCCGCCACTGAAGCTTTCTTT. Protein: CASSLTLPATEAFF.